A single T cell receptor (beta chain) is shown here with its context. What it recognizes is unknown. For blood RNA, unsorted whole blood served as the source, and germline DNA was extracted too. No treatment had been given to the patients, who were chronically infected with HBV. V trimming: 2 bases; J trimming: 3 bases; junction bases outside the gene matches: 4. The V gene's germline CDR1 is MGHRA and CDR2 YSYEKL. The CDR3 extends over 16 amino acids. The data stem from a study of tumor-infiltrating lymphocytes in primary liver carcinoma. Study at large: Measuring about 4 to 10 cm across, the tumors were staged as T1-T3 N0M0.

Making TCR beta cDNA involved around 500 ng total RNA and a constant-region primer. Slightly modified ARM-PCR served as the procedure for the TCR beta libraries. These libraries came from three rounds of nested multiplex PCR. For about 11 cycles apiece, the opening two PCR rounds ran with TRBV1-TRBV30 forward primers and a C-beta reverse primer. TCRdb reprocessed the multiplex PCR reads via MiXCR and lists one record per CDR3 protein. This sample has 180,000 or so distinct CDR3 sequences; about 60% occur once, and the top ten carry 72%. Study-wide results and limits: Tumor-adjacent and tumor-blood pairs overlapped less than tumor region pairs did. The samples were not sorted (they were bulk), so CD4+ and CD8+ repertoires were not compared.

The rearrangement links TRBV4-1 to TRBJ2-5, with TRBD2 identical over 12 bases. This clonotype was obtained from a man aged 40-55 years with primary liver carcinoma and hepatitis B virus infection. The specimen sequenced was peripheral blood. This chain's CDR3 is CASSQQRLAGEETQYF. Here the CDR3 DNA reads TGCGCCAGCAGCCAACAGAGACTAGCGGGAGAAGAGACCCAGTACTTC.